This passage covers 20 T cell receptor beta chains from one sample sequenced in a study of blood T cell repertoires in COVID-19. Some clones are missing from TCRdb's copy, which holds only in-frame ones; the method was immunoSEQ multiplex PCR. The sample comprises 150,000 to 200,000 clones, roughly 80% of which are singletons, and roughly 17% rests with the top ten. The sample comprised peripheral blood. These receptors were taken from a man between 60 and 75 years old with active or convalescent COVID-19.

The CDR3 DNA is TGTGCCAGCTCACCGGGCGGGACCTACGAGCAGTACTTC. Its translation: CASSPGGTYEQYF. The chain employs TRBV18 and TRBJ2-7; a possible D gene is TRBD2 (6 bases). This CDR3 has 13 amino acids. The germline V gene encodes CDR1 KGHSH and CDR2 LQKENI. V was trimmed by 3 bases and J by 2 bases, leaving 8 bases between them.

The chain couples TRBV18 to TRBJ1-5; 11 bases are shared with TRBD1. Germline CDR1 reads KGHSH; CDR2 reads LQKENI. The CDR3 runs to 14 residues. Trimming at V came to 1 base and at J to 10 bases, leaving 3 bases not matched to a gene. The CDR3 loop is CASSPQGQGGPQHF. The CDR3, as DNA: TGTGCCAGCTCACCACAGGGACAGGGGGGCCCCCAGCATTTT.

The chain has TRBV6-2 or TRBV6-3 and TRBJ2-1, with a possible D match to TRBD1 (6 bases). Trimming cost V 1 base and J 5 bases, with 12 bases left between them. CDR3 size: 15 residues. CDR1 and CDR2 from the germline V gene are MNHEY and SVGEGT. The chain's CDR3 is CASSYLRTANNEQFF. In DNA, the CDR3 is TGTGCCAGCAGTTACTTACGGACAGCTAACAATGAGCAGTTCTTC.

The CDR3 spells CASKRTSGTHEQYF. The CDR3 DNA reads as TGTGCCAGCAAGCGGACTAGCGGGACCCACGAGCAGTACTTC. The chain links TRBV11-1 to TRBJ2-7, with 12 bases identical to TRBD2. Trimming took 7 bases from V and 5 from J; bases not matched to a gene: 6. CDR3 size: 14 residues. Germline CDR1 and CDR2: SGHAT and FQDESV (reference sequence).

This clone has just a few counts. The J gene is TRBJ2-5, the V gene TRBV2; 9 nucleotides agree with TRBD1. V gave up 7 bases and J gave up 3 bases; unmatched junction bases: 3. CDR1 is SNHLY, CDR2 FYNNEI, per germline. The CDR3 contains 13 residues. The CDR3 DNA reads TGTGCCAGCACTAGGGACAGGGAAGAGACCCAGTACTTC. The encoded protein is CASTRDREETQYF.

The gene calls are TRBV19 and TRBJ2-4, with D possibly being TRBD1 (6 bases). V gave up 4 bases and J gave up 1 base, with 8 bases separating them. The CDR3 has 14 residues. Germline V gives CDR1 LNHDA, CDR2 SQIVND (reference sequence). The CDR3 nucleotides read TGTGCCAGTAGTACAGGGGAGGCCAAAAACATTCAGTACTTC. It codes for CASSTGEAKNIQYF.

This chain joins TRBV4-1 and TRBJ2-7, with 7 positions matching TRBD2. V was pared by 0 bases and J by 5 bases, with 7 bases of the junction left unmatched. This CDR3 has 15 residues. Looked up from germline, CDR1 is MGHRA and CDR2 is YSYEKL. CDR3 DNA sequence: TGCGCCAGCAGCCAAGAAAGGGCGGGAGTACACGAGCAGTACTTC. Its translation is CASSQERAGVHEQYF.

The chain combines TRBV29-1 with TRBJ2-1; possible D gene TRBD2, 6 bases. V was pared by 4 bases and J by 8 bases, with 9 bases between. This CDR3 comprises 11 residues. CDR1 SQVTM and CDR2 ANQGSEA come from the germline V gene. The CDR3 DNA sequence: TGCAGCGTTGGGGAGGTCTATGAGCAGTTCTTC. It is translated as CSVGEVYEQFF.

V is TRBV18 and J is TRBJ2-7; the D is unclear. From germline, CDR1 is KGHSH and CDR2 LQKENI. Trimming cost V 2 bases and J 3 bases, with 8 bases left between them. The CDR3 totals 13 residues. CDR3: CASSPSPGYEQYF. The CDR3 DNA follows: TGTGCCAGCTCACCATCTCCGGGCTACGAGCAGTACTTC.

The rearrangement links TRBV18 to TRBJ2-7; possibly TRBD2 for D (6 bases). V shed 3 bases and J shed 0 bases, with 18 bases lying between them. CDR3 size: 17 residues. The germline V gene has CDR1 KGHSH and CDR2 LQKENI. CDR3 amino acids: CASSPPSDYRSSYEQYF. The CDR3 nucleotides are TGTGCCAGCTCACCTCCCTCGGACTACCGGAGCTCCTACGAGCAGTACTTC.

Concerning this clone: This CDR3 is also generated by other DNA sequences in the sample. This chain joins TRBV9 and TRBJ2-5; unclear D gene. CDR3 length equals 13 residues. V was clipped by 0 bases and J by 2 bases, with 5 bases between them. In germline, CDR1 is SGDLS, CDR2 YYNGEE. The CDR3 here is CASSVVSQETQYF. The DNA of the CDR3 is TGTGCCAGCAGCGTAGTTTCTCAAGAGACCCAGTACTTC.

The chain has TRBV7-9 and TRBJ2-2; 11 bases match TRBD2. CDR1 SEHNR and CDR2 FQNEAQ come from the germline V gene (reference sequence). CDR3 size: 14 residues. The junction had 4 bases not matched to a gene; V was cut back by 6 bases and J by 7 bases. CDR3 residues: CASSTSGRIGELFF. The CDR3 DNA reads TGTGCCAGCAGTACTAGCGGGAGAATCGGGGAGCTGTTTTTT.

The chain has TRBV5-5 and TRBJ2-3; TRBD2 matches 7 bases. Trimming removed 1 base from V and 3 bases from J; junction bases left unmatched: 8. CDR1 is SGHKS, CDR2 YYEKEE, per germline (reference sequence). CDR3 size: 16 residues. The CDR3 here is CASSLLSSGITDTQYF. The CDR3 bases are TGTGCCAGCAGCTTGTTATCCAGCGGGATAACAGATACGCAGTATTTT.

The chain links TRBV18 to TRBJ2-5, with 8 bases aligning to TRBD2. Germline V gene data show CDR1 as KGHSH and CDR2 as LQKENI. The CDR3 covers 16 residues. Losses at the gene ends were 3 bases for V and 1 base for J; bases not matched to a gene: 7. The CDR3 DNA reads as TGTGCCAGCTCACCCCTGGCAGCGGGGGTCCAAGAGACCCAGTACTTC. Amino acid sequence: CASSPLAAGVQETQYF. Supplemented by reference TRBV18 and TRBJ2-5, the full variable domain reads NAGVMQNPRHLVRRRGQEARLRCSPMKGHSHVYWYRQLPEEGLKFMVYLQKENIIDESGMPKERFSAEFPKEGPSILRIQQVVRGDSAAYFCASSPLAAGVQETQYFGPGTRLLVL.

This chain joins TRBV5-1 and TRBJ2-1; the D gene is possibly TRBD2 (5 bases). The V and J ends lost 5 bases and 0 bases respectively, with 9 bases between them. Germline V gene lookup returns CDR1 SGHRS and CDR2 YFSETQ. The CDR3 is made up of 14 amino acids. CDR3 loop: CASRSGNSYNEQFF. CDR3 bases: TGCGCCAGCAGATCGGGAAACTCCTACAATGAGCAGTTCTTC.

This chain joins TRBV27 and TRBJ2-7, with 8 nucleotides matching TRBD1. V lost 6 bases, J lost 0 bases, and 4 bases stayed unmatched. Germline loops: CDR1 MNHEY, CDR2 SMNVEV (reference sequence). The CDR3 is 14 residues long. The CDR3 sequence is CASRYRGISYEQYF. CDR3 DNA: TGTGCCAGCAGATACAGGGGGATCTCCTACGAGCAGTACTTC.

The sample holds one count of this clone. The rearrangement joins TRBV7-3 to TRBJ2-3, with D maybe TRBD1 (6 bases). V shed 5 bases and J shed 4 bases, with 10 bases lying between them. Germline values: CDR1 SGHTA, CDR2 FQGTGA. The CDR3 totals 13 residues. Written as DNA, the CDR3 is TGTGCCAGCAGCGAACACAGGGCAGATACGCAGTATTTT. It codes for CASSEHRADTQYF.

CDR3 sequence: CASSVDWTGLETQYF. As DNA, the CDR3 is TGTGCCAGCAGCGTAGATTGGACAGGGTTAGAGACCCAGTACTTC. The chain combines TRBV9 with TRBJ2-5; 8 nucleotides align to TRBD1. This CDR3 is built from 15 residues. Germline V gene sequence: CDR1 SGDLS, CDR2 YYNGEE. V gave up 0 bases and J gave up 4 bases; unmatched junction bases: 5.

The V call is TRBV27, the J call TRBJ2-6; no reliable D call. CDR1 is MNHEY and CDR2 is SMNVEV in the germline V gene (reference sequence). This CDR3 contains 14 residues. Trimming stripped 3 bases from V and 0 bases from J, with 3 bases between. The CDR3 DNA reads TGTGCCAGCAGTTTTAGCTCTGGGGCCAACGTCCTGACTTTC. Amino acid sequence: CASSFSSGANVLTF. Using reference TRBV27 and TRBJ2-6 for the parts outside the CDR3, the full variable domain is EAQVTQNPRYLITVTGKKLTVTCSQNMNHEYMSWYRQDPGLGLRQIYYSMNVEVTDKGDVPEGYKVSRKEKRNFPLILESPSPNQTSLYFCASSFSSGANVLTFGAGSRLTVL.

The chain has TRBV23-1 and TRBJ1-3, with 7 bases matching TRBD1. TRBV23-1 is noted as an ORF with a role that remains uncertain. This CDR3 has 13 amino acids. The V and J ends lost 3 bases and 11 bases, in that order; junction bases with no gene match: 7. The CDR3 nucleotides read TGCGCCAGCAGTCAGCACAGGGGCGAGTCCATATATTTT. Amino acids: CASSQHRGESIYF.